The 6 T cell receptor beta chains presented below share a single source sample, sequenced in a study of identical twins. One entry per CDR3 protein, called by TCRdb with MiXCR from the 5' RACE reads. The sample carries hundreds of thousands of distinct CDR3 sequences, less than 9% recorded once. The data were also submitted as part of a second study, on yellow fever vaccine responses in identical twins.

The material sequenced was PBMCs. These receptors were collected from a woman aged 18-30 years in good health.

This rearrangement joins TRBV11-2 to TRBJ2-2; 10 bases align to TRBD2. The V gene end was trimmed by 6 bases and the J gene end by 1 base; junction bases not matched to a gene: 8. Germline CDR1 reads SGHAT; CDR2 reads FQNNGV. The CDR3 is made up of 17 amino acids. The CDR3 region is CASRSSRTSGNTGELFF. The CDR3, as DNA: TGTGCCAGCAGATCTTCTCGGACTAGCGGGAACACCGGGGAGCTGTTTTTT.

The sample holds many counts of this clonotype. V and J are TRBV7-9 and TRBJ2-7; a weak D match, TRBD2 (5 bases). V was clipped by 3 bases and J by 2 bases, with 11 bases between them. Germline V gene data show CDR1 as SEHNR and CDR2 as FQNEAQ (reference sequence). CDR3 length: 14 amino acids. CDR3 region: CASSLTRRPYEQYF. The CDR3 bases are TGTGCCAGCAGCTTGACGAGGAGGCCCTACGAGCAGTACTTC.

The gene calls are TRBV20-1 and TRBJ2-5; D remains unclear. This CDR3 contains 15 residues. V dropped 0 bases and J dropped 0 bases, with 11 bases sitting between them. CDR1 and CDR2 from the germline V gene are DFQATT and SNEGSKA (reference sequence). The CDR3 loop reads CSAREIGTDQETQYF. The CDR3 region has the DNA TGCAGTGCTAGAGAGATTGGCACTGACCAAGAGACCCAGTACTTC.

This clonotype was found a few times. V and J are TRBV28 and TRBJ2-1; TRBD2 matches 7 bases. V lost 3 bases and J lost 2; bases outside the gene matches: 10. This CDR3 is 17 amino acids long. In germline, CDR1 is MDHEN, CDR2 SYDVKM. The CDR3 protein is CASSLPIAGITYNEQFF. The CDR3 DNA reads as TGTGCCAGCAGTTTGCCTATAGCGGGCATAACCTACAATGAGCAGTTCTTC.

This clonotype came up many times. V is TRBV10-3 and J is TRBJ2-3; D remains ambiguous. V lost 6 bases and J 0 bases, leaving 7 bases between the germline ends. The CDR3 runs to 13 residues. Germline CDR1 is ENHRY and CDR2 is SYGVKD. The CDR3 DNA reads TGTGCCATCAGCTCCGATAGCACAGATACGCAGTATTTT. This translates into CAISSDSTDTQYF.

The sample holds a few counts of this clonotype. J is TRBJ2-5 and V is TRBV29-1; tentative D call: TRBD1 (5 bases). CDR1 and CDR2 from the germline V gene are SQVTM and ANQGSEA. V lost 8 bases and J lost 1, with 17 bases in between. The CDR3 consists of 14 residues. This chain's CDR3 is CSHPRWGSQETQYF. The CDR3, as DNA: TGCAGCCACCCCCGATGGGGCAGCCAAGAGACCCAGTACTTC.